These 18 T cell receptor beta chains came from one sample sequenced in a study of blood T cell repertoires in COVID-19. Measured with immunoSEQ multiplex PCR; TCRdb has only the in-frame clones, and not every one. This table holds 150,000 to 200,000 clones, less than 90% found once. What was sequenced was peripheral blood. The receptors were gathered from a man in his sixties with acute or convalescent COVID-19.

The gene calls are TRBV7-9 and TRBJ2-1, with 8 bases that match TRBD2. This CDR3 is 16 amino acids long. With V trimmed by 4 bases and J by 7 bases, 12 bases remained unmatched. Germline V gene data show CDR1 as SEHNR and CDR2 as FQNEAQ (reference sequence). The CDR3 DNA reads TGTGCCAGCAGCTCCGCCGTCCGAGCGGGAGTTAATGAGCAGTTCTTC. Its protein product is CASSSAVRAGVNEQFF.

CDR3 bases: TGTGCCACCAGTGACACGAGCGGAGTGAACACTGAAGCTTTCTTT. Protein: CATSDTSGVNTEAFF. The rearrangement links TRBV24-1 to TRBJ1-1, with no clear D. V dropped 4 bases and J dropped 0 bases, with 11 bases sitting between them. This CDR3 contains 15 residues. The V gene's germline CDR1 is KGHDR and CDR2 SFDVKD.

The chain combines TRBV24-1 with TRBJ1-1; 7 bases align to TRBD1. V gave up 3 bases and J gave up 7 bases; unmatched junction bases: 4. The CDR3 totals 13 residues. Germline CDR1 and CDR2: KGHDR and SFDVKD. The CDR3 is CATSDVPGGEAFF. The CDR3 nucleotides are TGTGCCACCAGTGATGTTCCAGGGGGTGAAGCTTTCTTT.

The chain is built from TRBV3-1 (or the pseudogene TRBV3-2) and TRBJ1-4, with TRBD1 matching over 10 bases. Germline trimming cut 1 base from V and 8 bases from J; bases unmatched to any gene: 10. CDR1 is LGHDT and CDR2 is YNNKEL in the germline V gene (reference sequence). The CDR3 spans 17 residues. CDR3 DNA: TGTGCCAGCAGCCAAGCGGGACAGGGGACCAGACCCGAAAAACTGTTTTTT. It specifies CASSQAGQGTRPEKLFF.

This chain connects TRBV7-7 to TRBJ1-1; no clear D. This CDR3 contains 16 residues. Deletions cut 1 base from V and 5 bases from J, with 17 bases between. The germline CDR1 and CDR2 sequences are SSHAT and FNYEAQ (reference sequence). The CDR3 spells CASSLDQAPGETEAFF. The DNA of the CDR3 is TGTGCCAGCAGCTTAGACCAGGCACCGGGAGAGACTGAAGCTTTCTTT.

The rearrangement joins TRBV27 to TRBJ2-7, with 7 bases lining up with TRBD1. The CDR3 is 14 residues long. The junction had 6 bases not matched to a gene; V was cut back by 5 bases and J by 2 bases. Germline CDR1 is MNHEY and CDR2 is SMNVEV (reference sequence). CDR3 in DNA: TGTGCCAGCAGTCCCCGACAGGGAACCTACGAGCAGTACTTC. Residues: CASSPRQGTYEQYF.

The CDR3 spells CASTTGRGPGQPQHF. The CDR3 DNA reads as TGTGCCTCCACTACTGGCAGGGGTCCGGGGCAGCCCCAGCATTTT. The chain combines TRBV6-5 with TRBJ1-5; TRBD1 might be the D (6 bases). CDR3 length: 15 residues. Germline assignment: CDR1 MNHEY and CDR2 SVGAGI. The V and J ends lost 11 bases and 7 bases respectively, with 24 bases between them.

The chain combines TRBV10-1 with TRBJ2-5; TRBD1 aligns across 10 bases. Germline trimming cut 4 bases from V and 7 bases from J; bases unmatched to any gene: 6. This CDR3 has 14 residues. The germline V gene has CDR1 WNHNN and CDR2 SYGVQD (reference sequence). Written as DNA, the CDR3 is TGCGCCAGCAGTGTAGATGGACAGGGGGGGACCCAGTACTTC. It translates to CASSVDGQGGTQYF.

The rearrangement joins TRBV5-1 to TRBJ1-5; D might be TRBD1 (6 bases). Germline V gene data show CDR1 as SGHRS and CDR2 as YFSETQ. The CDR3 contains 17 residues. V lost 3 bases, J lost 1 base, and 17 bases lay in between. The CDR3 sequence is CASSWVTGSGSNQPQHF. For the CDR3, the DNA is TGCGCCAGCAGCTGGGTGACAGGTAGCGGGAGCAATCAGCCCCAGCATTTT.

V gene TRBV6-6 combines with J gene TRBJ2-1, with 8 bases identical to TRBD2. The CDR3 contains 15 residues. Germline V gene sequence: CDR1 MNHNY, CDR2 SVGAGI (reference sequence). Trimming cost V 0 bases and J 8 bases; bases outside gene matches: 6. The CDR3 DNA reads as TGTGCCAGCAGTTACTCAACGGGGGGGCTAGATGAGCAGTTCTTC. Its protein product is CASSYSTGGLDEQFF.

The chain links TRBV25-1 to TRBJ1-3, with a possible D match to TRBD1 (5 bases). Germline V gene data show CDR1 as MGHDK and CDR2 as SYGVNS. Trimming took 8 bases from V and 4 from J, leaving 6 bases between them. The CDR3 extends over 11 amino acids. The CDR3 nucleotides read TGTGCCAGCGGGGCGGGAAACACCATATATTTT. Translating it yields CASGAGNTIYF.

V and J are TRBV5-4 and TRBJ1-6, with 11 positions matching TRBD1. Germline V gene data show CDR1 as SGHNT and CDR2 as YYREEE (reference sequence). CDR3 size: 15 residues. After removal of 4 bases from V and 6 bases from J, the junction contained 3 bases not matched to a gene. CDR3 bases: TGTGCCAGCAGCGTGGGGACAGGGGGTAATTCACCCCTCCACTTT. Protein: CASSVGTGGNSPLHF.

CDR3 amino acids: CASSPPSGGAADTQYF. The DNA of the CDR3 is TGTGCCAGCAGCCCTCCTAGCGGGGGGGCAGCAGATACGCAGTATTTT. The gene calls are TRBV6-2 or TRBV6-3 and TRBJ2-3; 12 nucleotides align to TRBD2. This CDR3 spans 16 amino acids. With 6 bases clipped from V and 4 bases from J, the junction kept 8 bases outside the gene matches. Germline V gene data show CDR1 as MNHEY and CDR2 as SVGEGT.

This clone was observed a handful of times. This chain connects TRBV5-8 to TRBJ1-5, with TRBD1 matching over 10 bases. J gave up 4 bases and V 4 bases, and 5 bases lay outside the gene matches. Per the germline V gene, CDR1 is SGHTS and CDR2 is YDEGEE. This CDR3 has 15 amino acids. The CDR3 sequence: CASSRGQGRNQPQHF. The CDR3 nucleotides read TGTGCCAGCAGCAGGGGACAGGGGCGGAATCAGCCCCAGCATTTT. Based on the CDR3 plus reference TRBV5-8 and TRBJ1-5, the full variable domain is EAGVTQSPTHLIKTRGQQATLRCSPISGHTSVYWYQQALGLGLQFLLWYDEGEERNRGNFPPRFSGRQFPNYSSELNVNALELEDSALYLCASSRGQGRNQPQHFGDGTRLSIL.

The V call is TRBV19, the J call TRBJ2-7, with 9 bases matching TRBD1. V lost 3 bases and J lost 6; bases outside the gene matches: 3. Germline CDR1 and CDR2: LNHDA and SQIVND (reference sequence). The length of the CDR3 is 13 residues. This CDR3 is CASSMGQGREQYV. Written as DNA, the CDR3 is TGTGCCAGTAGTATGGGACAGGGCCGCGAGCAGTACGTC.

J is TRBJ2-2 and V is TRBV7-3, with 8 bases identical to TRBD2. In germline, CDR1 is SGHTA, CDR2 FQGTGA. J gave up 6 bases and V 1 base, and 7 bases lay outside the gene matches. The CDR3 totals 16 residues. CDR3 loop: CASSLNGRAGAGELFF. In nucleotides, the CDR3 is TGTGCCAGCAGCTTAAACGGGAGGGCCGGCGCCGGGGAGCTGTTTTTT.

V and J are TRBV19 and TRBJ1-5; D is unclear. CDR3 length: 16 residues. V lost 3 bases and J lost 0, with 12 bases in between. The V gene's germline CDR1 is LNHDA and CDR2 SQIVND (reference sequence). CDR3 amino acids: CASSMEDSPSNQPQHF. In nucleotides, the CDR3 is TGTGCCAGTAGTATGGAGGACTCTCCTAGCAATCAGCCCCAGCATTTT.

The CDR3 nucleotides read TGTGCTAGTGGCATCAGCGGGAGTAAAGATACGCAGTATTTT. It encodes CASGISGSKDTQYF. The V call is TRBV12-5, the J call TRBJ2-3; 8 nucleotides align to TRBD2. The CDR3 spans 14 residues. V lost 6 bases to trimming and J lost 5 bases; unmatched junction nucleotides: 7. Germline V CDR1 and CDR2: LGHNT, FRNRAP.